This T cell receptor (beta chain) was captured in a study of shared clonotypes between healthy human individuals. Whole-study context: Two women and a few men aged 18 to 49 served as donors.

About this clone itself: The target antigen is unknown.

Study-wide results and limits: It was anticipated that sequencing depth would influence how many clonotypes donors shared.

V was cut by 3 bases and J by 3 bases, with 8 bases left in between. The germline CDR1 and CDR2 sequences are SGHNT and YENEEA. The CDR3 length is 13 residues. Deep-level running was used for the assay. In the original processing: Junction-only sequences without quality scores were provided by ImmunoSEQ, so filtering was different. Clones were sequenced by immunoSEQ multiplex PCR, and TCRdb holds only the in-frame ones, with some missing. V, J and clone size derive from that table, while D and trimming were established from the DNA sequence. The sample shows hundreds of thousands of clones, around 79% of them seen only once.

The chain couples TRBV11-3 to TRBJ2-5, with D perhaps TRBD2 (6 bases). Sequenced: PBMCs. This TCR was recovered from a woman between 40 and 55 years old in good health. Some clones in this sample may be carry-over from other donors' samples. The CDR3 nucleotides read TGTGCCAGCAGCTTCACGGGAGAAGAGACCCAGTACTTC. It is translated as CASSFTGEETQYF.